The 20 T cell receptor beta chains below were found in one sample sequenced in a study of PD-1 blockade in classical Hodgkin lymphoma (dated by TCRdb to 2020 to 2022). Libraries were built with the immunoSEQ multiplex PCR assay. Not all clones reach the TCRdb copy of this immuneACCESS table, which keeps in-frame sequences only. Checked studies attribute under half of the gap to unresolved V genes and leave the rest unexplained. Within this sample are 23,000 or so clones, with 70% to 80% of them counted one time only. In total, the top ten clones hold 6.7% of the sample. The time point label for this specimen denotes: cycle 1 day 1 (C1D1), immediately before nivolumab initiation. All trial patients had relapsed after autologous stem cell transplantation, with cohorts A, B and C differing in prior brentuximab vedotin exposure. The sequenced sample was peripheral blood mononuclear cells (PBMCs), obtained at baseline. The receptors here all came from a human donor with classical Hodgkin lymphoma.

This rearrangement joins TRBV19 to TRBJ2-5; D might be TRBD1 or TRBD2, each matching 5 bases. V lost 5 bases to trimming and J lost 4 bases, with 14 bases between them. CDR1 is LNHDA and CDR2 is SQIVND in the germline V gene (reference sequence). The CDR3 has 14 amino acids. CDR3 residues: CASSPSGQGETQYF. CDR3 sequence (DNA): TGTGCCAGTAGTCCTTCGGGGCAGGGAGAGACCCAGTACTTC.

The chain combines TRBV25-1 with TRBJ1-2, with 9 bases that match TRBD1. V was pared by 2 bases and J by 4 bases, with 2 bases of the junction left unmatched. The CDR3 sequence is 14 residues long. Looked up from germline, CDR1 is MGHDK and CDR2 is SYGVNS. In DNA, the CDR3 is TGTGCCAGCAGTGAAACGGACAGGGGCTATGGCTACACCTTC. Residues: CASSETDRGYGYTF.

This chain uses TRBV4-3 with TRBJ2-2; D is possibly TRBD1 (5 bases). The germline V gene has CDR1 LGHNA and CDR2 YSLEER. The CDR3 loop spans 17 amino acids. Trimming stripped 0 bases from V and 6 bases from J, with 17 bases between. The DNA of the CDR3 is TGCGCCAGCAGCCAAGATTCCGGCAGGGATTTCTCCGGGGAGCTGTTTTTT. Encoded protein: CASSQDSGRDFSGELFF.

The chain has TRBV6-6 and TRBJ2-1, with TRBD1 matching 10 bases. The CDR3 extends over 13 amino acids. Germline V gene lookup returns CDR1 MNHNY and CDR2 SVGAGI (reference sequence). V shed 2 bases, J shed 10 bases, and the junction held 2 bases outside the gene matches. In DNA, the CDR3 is TGTGCCAGCAGTTACCGGACAGGGGGGGAGCAGTTCTTC. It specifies CASSYRTGGEQFF.

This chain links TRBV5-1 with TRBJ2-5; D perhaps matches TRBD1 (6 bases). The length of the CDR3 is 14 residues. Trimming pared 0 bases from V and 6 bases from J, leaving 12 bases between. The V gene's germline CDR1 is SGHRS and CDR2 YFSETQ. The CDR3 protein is CASSLEVGAKTQYF. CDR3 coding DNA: TGCGCCAGCAGCTTGGAGGTGGGGGCGAAGACCCAGTACTTC.

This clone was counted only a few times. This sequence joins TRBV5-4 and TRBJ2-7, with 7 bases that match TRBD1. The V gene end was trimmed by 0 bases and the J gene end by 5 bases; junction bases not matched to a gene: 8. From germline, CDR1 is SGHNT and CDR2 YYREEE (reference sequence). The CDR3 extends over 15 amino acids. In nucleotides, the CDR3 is TGTGCCAGCAGCTTGGTAGGGGGCCTCCAGGACGAGCAGTACTTC. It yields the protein CASSLVGGLQDEQYF. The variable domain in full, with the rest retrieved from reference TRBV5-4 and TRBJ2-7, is ETGVTQSPTHLIKTRGQQVTLRCSSQSGHNTVSWYQQALGQGPQFIFQYYREEENGRGNFPPRFSGLQFPNYSSELNVNALELDDSALYLCASSLVGGLQDEQYFGPGTRLTVT.

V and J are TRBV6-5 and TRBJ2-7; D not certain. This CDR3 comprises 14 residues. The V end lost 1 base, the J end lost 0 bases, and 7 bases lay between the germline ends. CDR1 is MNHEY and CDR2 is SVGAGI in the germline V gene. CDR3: CASSYLRASYEQYF. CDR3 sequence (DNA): TGTGCCAGCAGTTACTTACGAGCCTCCTACGAGCAGTACTTC.

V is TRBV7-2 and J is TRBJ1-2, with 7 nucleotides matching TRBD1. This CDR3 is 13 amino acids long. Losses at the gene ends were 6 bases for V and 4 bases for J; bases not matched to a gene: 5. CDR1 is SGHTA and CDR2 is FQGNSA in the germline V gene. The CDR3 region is CASRLQGSYGYTF. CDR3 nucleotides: TGTGCCAGCAGACTACAGGGGAGCTATGGCTACACCTTC.

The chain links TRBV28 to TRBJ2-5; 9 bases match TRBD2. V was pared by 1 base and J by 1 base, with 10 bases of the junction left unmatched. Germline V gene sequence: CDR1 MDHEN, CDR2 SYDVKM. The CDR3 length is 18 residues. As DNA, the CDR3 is TGTGCCAGCAGTTTATTTTCTTCTAGCGGGGCCGGCCAAGAGACCCAGTACTTC. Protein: CASSLFSSSGAGQETQYF.

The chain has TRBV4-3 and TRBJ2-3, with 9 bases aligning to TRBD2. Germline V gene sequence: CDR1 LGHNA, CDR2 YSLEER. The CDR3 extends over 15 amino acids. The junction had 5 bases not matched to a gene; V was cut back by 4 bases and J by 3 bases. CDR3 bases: TGCGCCAGCAGCCTTGCGGGGGGGCCGACAGATACGCAGTATTTT. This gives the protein CASSLAGGPTDTQYF.

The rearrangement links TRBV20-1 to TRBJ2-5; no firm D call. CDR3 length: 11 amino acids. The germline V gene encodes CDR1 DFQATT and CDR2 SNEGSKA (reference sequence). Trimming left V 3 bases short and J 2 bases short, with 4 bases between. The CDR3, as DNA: TGCAGTGCTAGGGAACAAGAGACCCAGTACTTC. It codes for CSAREQETQYF.

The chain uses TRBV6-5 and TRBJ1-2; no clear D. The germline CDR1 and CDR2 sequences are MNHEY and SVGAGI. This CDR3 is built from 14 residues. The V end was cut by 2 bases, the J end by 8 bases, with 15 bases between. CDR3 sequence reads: CASSYDTETWGYTF. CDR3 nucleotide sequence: TGTGCCAGCAGTTACGATACAGAAACGTGGGGCTACACCTTC.

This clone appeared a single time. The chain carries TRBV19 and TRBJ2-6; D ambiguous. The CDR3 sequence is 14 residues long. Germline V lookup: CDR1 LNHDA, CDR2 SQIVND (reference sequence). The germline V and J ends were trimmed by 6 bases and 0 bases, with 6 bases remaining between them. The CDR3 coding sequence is TGTGCCAGTAGACAACTCTCTGGGGCCAACGTCCTGACTTTC. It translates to CASRQLSGANVLTF.

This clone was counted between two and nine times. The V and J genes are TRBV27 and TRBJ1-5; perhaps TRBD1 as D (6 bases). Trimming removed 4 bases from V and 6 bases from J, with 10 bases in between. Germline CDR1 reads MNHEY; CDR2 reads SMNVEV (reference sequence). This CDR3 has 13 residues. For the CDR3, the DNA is TGTGCCAGCAGTTGGTCAGGGGTTCAGCCCCAGCATTTT. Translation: CASSWSGVQPQHF.

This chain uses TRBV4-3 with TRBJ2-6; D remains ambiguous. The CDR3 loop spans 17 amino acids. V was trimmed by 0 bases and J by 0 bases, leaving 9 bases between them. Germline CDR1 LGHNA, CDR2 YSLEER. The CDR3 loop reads CASSQDSWGSGANVLTF. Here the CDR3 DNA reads TGCGCCAGCAGCCAAGATAGTTGGGGCTCTGGGGCCAACGTCCTGACTTTC.

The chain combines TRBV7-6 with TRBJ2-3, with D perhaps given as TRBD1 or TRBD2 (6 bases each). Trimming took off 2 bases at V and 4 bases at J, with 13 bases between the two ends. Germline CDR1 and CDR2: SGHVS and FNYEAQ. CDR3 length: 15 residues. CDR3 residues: CASSLLGGWADTQYF. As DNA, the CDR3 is TGTGCCAGCAGCTTATTGGGGGGCTGGGCAGATACGCAGTATTTT. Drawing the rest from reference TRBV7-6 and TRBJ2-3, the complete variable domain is GAGVSQSPRYKVTKRGQDVALRCDPISGHVSLYWYRQALGQGPEFLTYFNYEAQQDKSGLPNDRFSAERPEGSISTLTIQRTEQRDSAMYRCASSLLGGWADTQYFGPGTRLTVL.

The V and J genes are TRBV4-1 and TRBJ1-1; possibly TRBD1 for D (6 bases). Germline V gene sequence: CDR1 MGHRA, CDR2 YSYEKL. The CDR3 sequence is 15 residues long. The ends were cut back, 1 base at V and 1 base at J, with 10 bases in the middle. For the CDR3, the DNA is TGCGCCAGCAGCCAAGTTTTGACAGGGAACACTGAAGCTTTCTTT. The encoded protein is CASSQVLTGNTEAFF.

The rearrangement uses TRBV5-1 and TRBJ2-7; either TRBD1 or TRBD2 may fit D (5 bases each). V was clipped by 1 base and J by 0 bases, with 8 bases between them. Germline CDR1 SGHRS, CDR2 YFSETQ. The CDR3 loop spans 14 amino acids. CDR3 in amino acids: CASSLRGDSYEQYF. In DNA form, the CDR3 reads TGCGCCAGCAGCTTGAGAGGGGACTCCTACGAGCAGTACTTC.

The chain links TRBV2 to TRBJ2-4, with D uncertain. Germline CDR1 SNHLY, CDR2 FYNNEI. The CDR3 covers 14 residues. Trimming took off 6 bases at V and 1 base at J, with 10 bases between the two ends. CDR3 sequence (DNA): TGTGCCAGCAGGACCGACACCGCCAAAAACATTCAGTACTTC. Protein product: CASRTDTAKNIQYF.

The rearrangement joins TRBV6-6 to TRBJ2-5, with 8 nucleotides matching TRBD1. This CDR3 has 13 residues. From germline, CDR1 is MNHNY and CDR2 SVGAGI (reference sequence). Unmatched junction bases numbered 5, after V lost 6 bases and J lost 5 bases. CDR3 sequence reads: CASRTGDLETQYF. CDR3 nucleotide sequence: TGTGCCAGCAGGACAGGGGATCTGGAGACCCAGTACTTC.